This TCR beta chain was sequenced for a study of PD-L1 blockade in urothelial cancer. Study context: Blood was analyzed 3 weeks (second dose) and 6 weeks after treatment start.

This CDR3 has 14 amino acids. Trimming took 6 bases from V and 6 from J, leaving 15 bases between them. Germline CDR1 and CDR2: MNHNY and SVGAGI (reference sequence). Time point noted: pretreatment peripheral blood. In regard to this clone: What it binds is not known.

Regarding the study as a whole: More expansion of tumor-associated blood clones, seen at 3 weeks, marked durable-benefit patients. TCR clonality was measured in pretreatment peripheral blood. Clonality below the median predicted better survival.

This table comes from immunoSEQ multiplex PCR, and its TCRdb copy is limited to in-frame clones, with some not included. The table records tens of thousands of clones, around 91% of them present only once. V is TRBV6-6 and J is TRBJ2-1, with a tentative D call TRBD2 (5 bases). The source was PBMCs, collected around atezolizumab (anti-PD-L1) treatment. This clonotype was obtained from a man aged 60 to 69 with urothelial cancer. CDR3 sequence reads: CASSQLSEGNEQFF. The CDR3 DNA is TGTGCCAGCAGCCAACTTAGCGAAGGCAATGAGCAGTTCTTC.